One sample yielded the 26 T cell receptor beta chains listed below, sequenced in a study of cytomegalovirus exposure and HLA in healthy donors. PCR employed 60 Vbeta and 13 Jbeta primers. The table came from immunoSEQ multiplex PCR; TCRdb's copy has only in-frame clones and leaves some out. In the table there are 100,000 to 150,000 clones, 10% of which are singletons. Source material: PBMCs. All receptors derive from a woman between 18 and 29 years old in good health and CMV-seropositive.

Only a few counts were recorded for this clone. This chain uses TRBV6-4 with TRBJ2-6; a possible D gene is TRBD2 (6 bases). Trimming left V 0 bases short and J 1 base short, with 7 bases between. The CDR3 runs to 16 residues. Germline CDR1 MRHNA, CDR2 SNTAGT. The CDR3 bases are TGTGCCAGCAGTGACTCCGGAGGGTCTGGGGCCAACGTCCTGACTTTC. Encoded protein: CASSDSGGSGANVLTF.

About this clone: At the DNA level, this CDR3 is encoded by other sequences in the same sample as well. The chain joins TRBV27 to TRBJ2-7; 13 nucleotides line up with TRBD2. Germline CDR1 reads MNHEY; CDR2 reads SMNVEV (reference sequence). The CDR3 covers 15 residues. V shed 6 bases, J shed 4 bases, and the junction held 6 bases outside the gene matches. The CDR3, as DNA: TGTGCCAGCAGCTCGAGGACTAGCGGGAGTTACGAGCAGTACTTC. Its translation: CASSSRTSGSYEQYF.

The rearrangement uses TRBV5-6 and TRBJ2-5; TRBD2 agrees at 7 bases. The CDR3 extends over 14 amino acids. V lost 3 bases and J lost 6; bases outside the gene matches: 8. CDR1 SGHDT and CDR2 YYEEEE come from the germline V gene. CDR3 sequence: CASSSGLTWQTQYF. CDR3 DNA: TGTGCCAGCAGCTCGGGACTAACTTGGCAGACCCAGTACTTC.

This chain uses TRBV6-5 with TRBJ1-1; tentatively, D is TRBD1 (5 bases). CDR1 MNHEY and CDR2 SVGAGI come from the germline V gene. Trimming removed 8 bases at V and 5 bases at J, with 21 bases between. This CDR3 has 15 amino acids. CDR3 coding DNA: TGTGCCAGCCCCCGACGTAAAGGAGGGGTTACTGAAGCTTTCTTT. Translation gives CASPRRKGGVTEAFF.

The chain links TRBV7-3 to TRBJ2-1, with 11 bases that match TRBD2. The germline gives CDR1 SGHTA, CDR2 FQGTGA. With 0 bases clipped from V and 1 base from J, the junction kept 5 bases outside the gene matches. This CDR3 contains 18 residues. Here the CDR3 reads CASSLTGGLAGSYNEQFF. The CDR3 region has the DNA TGTGCCAGCAGCTTAACGGGTGGACTAGCGGGTTCCTACAATGAGCAGTTCTTC.

The V and J genes are TRBV7-3 and TRBJ2-2, with D perhaps TRBD2 (6 bases). Trimming cost V 5 bases and J 1 base, with 11 bases left between them. The germline V gene encodes CDR1 SGHTA and CDR2 FQGTGA. The CDR3 has 15 amino acids. The CDR3 DNA follows: TGTGCCAGCAGCCCCGGGACTCTGAACACCGGGGAGCTGTTTTTT. Translating it yields CASSPGTLNTGELFF.

This clone has just a few counts. The rearrangement links TRBV15 to TRBJ2-5; D is undetermined. The V gene lost 9 bases and the J gene lost 5 bases, with 10 bases spanning the gap. The CDR3 sequence is 11 residues long. Germline V lookup: CDR1 LNHNV, CDR2 YYDKDF (reference sequence). CDR3 nucleotide sequence: TGTGCCACTCAGCGTAAGGAGACCCAGTACTTC. Translated: CATQRKETQYF.

This clone came up a few times. This chain joins TRBV19 and TRBJ2-1; 8 nucleotides agree with TRBD2. V lost 11 bases and J lost 9; bases outside the gene matches: 15. Germline-derived CDR1 and CDR2 are LNHDA and SQIVND (reference sequence). The CDR3 covers 14 residues. The CDR3 nucleotides are TGTGCCTCCCGGGGCGGGAGGCTCGAGGGTGAGCAGTTCTTC. It is translated as CASRGGRLEGEQFF. Variable domain in full (rest from reference TRBV19 and TRBJ2-1): DGGITQSPKYLFRKEGQNVTLSCEQNLNHDAMYWYRQDPGQGLRLIYYSQIVNDFQKGDIAEGYSVSREKKESFPLTVTSAQKNPTAFYLCASRGGRLEGEQFFGPGTRLTVL.

The chain is built from TRBV5-1 and TRBJ1-3; 9 nucleotides agree with TRBD1. Germline CDR1 is SGHRS and CDR2 is YFSETQ. The J segment lost 4 bases and the V segment lost 5 bases, leaving 7 bases of the junction unmatched. The CDR3 length is 15 residues. CDR3 bases: TGCGCCAGCAGAACAACAGGGGGCCCAGGAAACACCATATATTTT. This gives the protein CASRTTGGPGNTIYF.

There are a few counts of this clone. The chain recombines TRBV5-1 with TRBJ2-7; weak D call: TRBD2 (6 bases). Germline loops: CDR1 SGHRS, CDR2 YFSETQ. The ends were cut back, 4 bases at V and 2 bases at J, with 13 bases in the middle. The CDR3 spans 14 residues. The CDR3 coding sequence is TGCGCCAGCAGCCCGGGGACTCCCGCCTACGAGCAGTACTTC. It encodes CASSPGTPAYEQYF.

The chain joins TRBV27 to TRBJ1-3; tentatively, D is TRBD1 (6 bases). The V and J ends lost 5 bases and 2 bases respectively, with 13 bases between them. The CDR3 spans 15 residues. Germline lookup yields CDR1 MNHEY and CDR2 SMNVEV (reference sequence). CDR3 coding DNA: TGTGCCAGCAGTCAACCAGGGGTGCCTGGAAACACCATATATTTT. As protein: CASSQPGVPGNTIYF.

As to this clone: The same CDR3 can be traced to other DNA sequences in this sample. The chain uses TRBV4-1 and TRBJ2-1, with 8 bases identical to TRBD2. Germline V gene data show CDR1 as MGHRA and CDR2 as YSYEKL. V gave up 4 bases and J gave up 0 bases; unmatched junction bases: 5. CDR3 length: 16 residues. The DNA of the CDR3 is TGCGCCAGCAGCCCCTCCGGGACTAGCTCCTACAATGAGCAGTTCTTC. It is translated as CASSPSGTSSYNEQFF.

This chain connects TRBV15 to TRBJ1-5; D remains ambiguous. CDR1 and CDR2 (germline): LNHNV, YYDKDF (reference sequence). The CDR3 totals 16 residues. The V gene lost 1 base and the J gene lost 4 bases, with 14 bases spanning the gap. The CDR3 coding sequence is TGTGCCACCAGCAGAGTTTGGAAGGAGACTAATCAGCCCCAGCATTTT. It specifies CATSRVWKETNQPQHF. The entire variable domain, with the rest obtained from reference TRBV15 and TRBJ1-5, is as follows: DAMVIQNPRYQVTQFGKPVTLSCSQTLNHNVMYWYQQKSSQAPKLLFHYYDKDFNNEADTPDNFQSRRPNTSFCFLDIRSPGLGDTAMYLCATSRVWKETNQPQHFGDGTRLSIL.

The chain has TRBV4-2 and TRBJ1-5; 8 nucleotides match TRBD1. The CDR3 consists of 15 residues. CDR1 and CDR2 (germline): LGHNA, YNFKEQ. V shed 4 bases, J shed 5 bases, and the junction held 7 bases outside the gene matches. The CDR3 region is CASSLRLTGDQPQHF. The CDR3 nucleotides read TGTGCCAGCAGCCTCCGGTTGACAGGGGATCAGCCCCAGCATTTT.

This clone was picked up a small number of times. V and J are TRBV6-5 and TRBJ2-4, with D possibly TRBD2 on 5 matching bases. Trimming took off 10 bases at V and 6 bases at J, with 19 bases between the two ends. Germline V gene data show CDR1 as MNHEY and CDR2 as SVGAGI. The CDR3 contains 14 residues. CDR3 amino acids: CATRKRPEGNIQYF. CDR3 DNA sequence: TGTGCCACTCGCAAAAGACCCGAGGGAAACATTCAGTACTTC.

J is TRBJ1-1 and V is TRBV7-3; a weak D match, TRBD1 (6 bases). Germline V gives CDR1 SGHTA, CDR2 FQGTGA. Trimming stripped 1 base from V and 3 bases from J, with 15 bases between. CDR3 size: 16 residues. Here the CDR3 DNA reads TGTGCCAGCAGCTTAAGTGGAAGGACAGTGGACACTGAAGCTTTCTTT. This translates into CASSLSGRTVDTEAFF.

This rearrangement joins TRBV9 to TRBJ2-3, with 8 bases lining up with TRBD2. The CDR3 spans 16 residues. V lost 0 bases, J lost 2 bases, and 5 bases stayed unmatched. Germline V CDR1 and CDR2: SGDLS, YYNGEE. The CDR3 reads CASSVGVAGTTDTQYF. Here the CDR3 DNA reads TGTGCCAGCAGCGTAGGGGTAGCGGGGACCACAGATACGCAGTATTTT.

This clone has more than one count but fewer than ten. The CDR3 is CASSFGQALTEAFF. As DNA, the CDR3 is TGTGCCAGCAGCTTTGGACAGGCTTTAACTGAAGCTTTCTTT. The rearrangement uses TRBV5-6 and TRBJ1-1; 7 nucleotides align to TRBD1. This CDR3 contains 14 residues. Germline V gene data show CDR1 as SGHDT and CDR2 as YYEEEE. Unmatched junction bases numbered 6, after V lost 2 bases and J lost 5 bases.

This rearrangement joins TRBV7-8 to TRBJ1-1, with D uncertain. This CDR3 has 14 amino acids. V gave up 0 bases and J gave up 3 bases, with 8 bases separating them. Germline V CDR1 and CDR2: SGHVS, FQNEAQ. In DNA, the CDR3 is TGTGCCAGCAGCTTAGCCGGGGTGGACACTGAAGCTTTCTTT. It is translated as CASSLAGVDTEAFF.

The sample holds a few counts of this clone. One end of the junction does not line up with germline, which may come from a read error. In DNA form, the CDR3 reads TGTGCCAGCAAGGAAGACGGGGGGGCTAACTATGGCCACACCTTC. It translates to CASKEDGGANYGHTF. The chain is built from TRBV2 and TRBJ1-2; D is perhaps TRBD1 (6 bases). The CDR3 consists of 15 residues. The V gene's germline CDR1 is SNHLY and CDR2 FYNNEI. Combining the CDR3 with reference TRBV2 and TRBJ1-2 gives the whole variable domain EPEVTQTPSHQVTQMGQEVILRCVPISNHLYFYWYRQILGQKVEFLVSFYNNEISEKSEIFDDQFSVERPDGSNFTLKIRSTKLEDSAMYFCASKEDGGANYGHTFGSGTRLTVV.

The genes are TRBV20-1 and TRBJ1-2; the match to TRBD1 covers 8 bases. Germline trimming cut 5 bases from V and 8 bases from J; bases unmatched to any gene: 4. Germline assignment: CDR1 DFQATT and CDR2 SNEGSKA (reference sequence). This CDR3 has 11 residues. The CDR3 loop reads CSASGGLGYTF. CDR3 DNA: TGCAGTGCTTCAGGGGGCCTAGGCTACACCTTC.

This chain connects TRBV7-9 to TRBJ2-1; D is unclear. The CDR3 has 12 amino acids. V was clipped by 5 bases and J by 5 bases, with 7 bases between them. CDR1 is SEHNR and CDR2 is FQNEAQ in the germline V gene (reference sequence). In DNA form, the CDR3 reads TGTGCCAGCAGCCCTCCGGACAATGAGCAGTTCTTC. It is translated as CASSPPDNEQFF.

This sequence joins TRBV15 and TRBJ2-5; 13 bases are shared with TRBD2. There are 16 residues in the CDR3. Trimming at V came to 1 base and at J to 2 bases, leaving 1 base not matched to a gene. Germline V CDR1 and CDR2: LNHNV, YYDKDF (reference sequence). CDR3 DNA sequence: TGTGCCACCAGCAGAGGACTAGCGGGAGGACAAGAGACCCAGTACTTC. Translating it yields CATSRGLAGGQETQYF.

This clone was recorded a few times. The rearrangement joins TRBV6-1 to TRBJ2-7; D unclear. Germline CDR1 is MNHNS and CDR2 is SASEGT. CDR3 length equals 13 residues. Trimming removed 3 bases at V and 1 base at J, with 7 bases between. The DNA of the CDR3 is TGTGCCAGCAGTGATCGCGGTTCCTACGAGCAGTACTTC. This sequence encodes CASSDRGSYEQYF.

The chain combines TRBV6-1 with TRBJ2-1, with D maybe TRBD1 (6 bases). From germline, CDR1 is MNHNS and CDR2 SASEGT. The CDR3 is made up of 14 amino acids. Trimming took 8 bases from V and 10 from J, leaving 21 bases between them. The CDR3 here is CASGLSGLQGEQFF. For the CDR3, the DNA is TGTGCCAGCGGTCTCTCGGGCCTACAGGGAGAGCAGTTCTTC.

The CDR3 region has the DNA TGTGCCAGCAGCCAAGACAGGGTCGGCACCGGGGAGCTGTTTTTT. It codes for CASSQDRVGTGELFF. The chain employs TRBV4-2 and TRBJ2-2, with D possibly being TRBD1 (5 bases). The CDR3 contains 15 residues. The germline V gene has CDR1 LGHNA and CDR2 YNFKEQ. V lost 0 bases and J 4 bases, leaving 9 bases between the germline ends.